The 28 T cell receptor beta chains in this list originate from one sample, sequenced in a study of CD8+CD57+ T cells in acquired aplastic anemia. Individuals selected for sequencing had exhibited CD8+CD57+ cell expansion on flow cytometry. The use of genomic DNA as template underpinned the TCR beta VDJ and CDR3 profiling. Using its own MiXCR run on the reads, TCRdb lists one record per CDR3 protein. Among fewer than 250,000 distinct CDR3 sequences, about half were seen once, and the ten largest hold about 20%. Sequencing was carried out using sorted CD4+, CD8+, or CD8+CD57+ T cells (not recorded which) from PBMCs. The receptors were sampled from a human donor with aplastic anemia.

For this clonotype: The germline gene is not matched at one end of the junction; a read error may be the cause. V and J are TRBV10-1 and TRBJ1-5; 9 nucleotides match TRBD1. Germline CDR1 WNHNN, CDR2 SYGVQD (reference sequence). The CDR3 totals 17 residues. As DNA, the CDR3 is TGTGCCAGCTCCCCAGGGACAGGGAAGGGGTCGAATCAGCCCCAGCATTTT. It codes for CASSPGTGKGSNQPQHF.

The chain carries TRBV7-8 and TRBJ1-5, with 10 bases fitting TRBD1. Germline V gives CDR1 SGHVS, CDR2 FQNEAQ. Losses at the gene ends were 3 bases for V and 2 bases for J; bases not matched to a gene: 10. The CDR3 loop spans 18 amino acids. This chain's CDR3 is CASSFRDRGHTGNQPQHF. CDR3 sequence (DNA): TGTGCCAGCAGCTTCCGGGACAGGGGACATACGGGCAATCAGCCCCAGCATTTT.

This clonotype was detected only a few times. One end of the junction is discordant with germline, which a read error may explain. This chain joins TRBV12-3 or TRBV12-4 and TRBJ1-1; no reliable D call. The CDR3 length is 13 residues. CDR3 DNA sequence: TGTGCCAGCAGCCCCTCCGGGAACACTGGAGCTTTCTTT. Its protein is CASSPSGNTGAFF.

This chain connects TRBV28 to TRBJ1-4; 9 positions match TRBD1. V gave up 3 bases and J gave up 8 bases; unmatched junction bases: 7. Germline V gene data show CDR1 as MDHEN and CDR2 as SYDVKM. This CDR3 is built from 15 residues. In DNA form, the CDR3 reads TGTGCCAGCAGTTTTCCGGGACAGGGAGGGGAAAAACTGTTTTTT. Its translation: CASSFPGQGGEKLFF. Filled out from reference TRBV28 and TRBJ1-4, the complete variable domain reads DVKVTQSSRYLVKRTGEKVFLECVQDMDHENMFWYRQDPGLGLRLIYFSYDVKMKEKGDIPEGYSVSREKKERFSLILESASTNQTSMYLCASSFPGQGGEKLFFGSGTQLSVL.

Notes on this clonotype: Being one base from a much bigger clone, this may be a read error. CDR3 residues: CASSFDRGLNAEAFF. CDR3 nucleotide sequence: TGTGCCAGCAGTTTTGATCGGGGGTTGAACGCTGAAGCTTTCTTT. The V and J genes are TRBV12-3 or TRBV12-4 and TRBJ1-1; TRBD1 might be the D (5 bases). CDR3 length equals 15 residues.

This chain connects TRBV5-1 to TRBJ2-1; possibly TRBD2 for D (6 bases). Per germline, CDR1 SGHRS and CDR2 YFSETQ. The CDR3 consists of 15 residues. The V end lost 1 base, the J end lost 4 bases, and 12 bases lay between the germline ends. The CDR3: CASSLSGEGYNEQFF. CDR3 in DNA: TGCGCCAGCAGCTTGTCGGGAGAGGGGTACAATGAGCAGTTCTTC.

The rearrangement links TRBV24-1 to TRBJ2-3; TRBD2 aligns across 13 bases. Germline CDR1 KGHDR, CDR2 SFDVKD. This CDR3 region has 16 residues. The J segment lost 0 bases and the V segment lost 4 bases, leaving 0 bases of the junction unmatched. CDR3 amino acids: CATSETSGGSTDTQYF. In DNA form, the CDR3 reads TGTGCCACCAGTGAGACTAGCGGGGGGAGCACAGATACGCAGTATTTT.

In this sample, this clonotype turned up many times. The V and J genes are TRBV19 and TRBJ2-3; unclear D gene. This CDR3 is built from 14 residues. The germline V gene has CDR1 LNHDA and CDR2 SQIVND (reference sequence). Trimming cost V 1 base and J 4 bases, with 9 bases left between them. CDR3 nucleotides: TGTGCCAGTAGTATAGGCCTCATCTCAGATACGCAGTATTTT. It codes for CASSIGLISDTQYF.

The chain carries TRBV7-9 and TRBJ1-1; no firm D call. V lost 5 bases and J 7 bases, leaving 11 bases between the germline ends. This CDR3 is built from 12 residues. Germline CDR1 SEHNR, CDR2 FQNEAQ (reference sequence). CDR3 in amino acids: CASSRDSHEAFF. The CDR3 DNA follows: TGTGCCAGCAGCCGAGATTCTCATGAAGCTTTCTTT.

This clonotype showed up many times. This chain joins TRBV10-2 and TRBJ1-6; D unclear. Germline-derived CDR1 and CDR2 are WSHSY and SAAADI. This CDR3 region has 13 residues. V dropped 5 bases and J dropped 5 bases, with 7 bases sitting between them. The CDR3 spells CASSFRDNSPLHF. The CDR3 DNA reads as TGCGCCAGCAGTTTCAGAGATAATTCACCCCTCCACTTT.

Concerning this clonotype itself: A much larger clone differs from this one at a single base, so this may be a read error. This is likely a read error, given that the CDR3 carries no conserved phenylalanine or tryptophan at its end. The CDR3 DNA reads TGTGCCAGCAGCACAGACATGGCCCAAGAGACCCAGTACTCC. Translated, it gives CASSTDMAQETQYS. This chain joins TRBV7-2 and TRBJ2-5; D uncertain. Trimming pared 5 bases from V and 1 base from J, leaving 11 bases between. The CDR3 length is 14 residues. Germline V gene data show CDR1 as SGHTA and CDR2 as FQGNSA.

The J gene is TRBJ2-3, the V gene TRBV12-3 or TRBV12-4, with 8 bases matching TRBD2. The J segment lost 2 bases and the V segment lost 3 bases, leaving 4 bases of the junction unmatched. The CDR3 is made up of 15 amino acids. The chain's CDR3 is CASSLGLGDTDTQYF. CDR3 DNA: TGTGCCAGCAGTTTGGGACTAGGAGACACAGATACGCAGTATTTT.

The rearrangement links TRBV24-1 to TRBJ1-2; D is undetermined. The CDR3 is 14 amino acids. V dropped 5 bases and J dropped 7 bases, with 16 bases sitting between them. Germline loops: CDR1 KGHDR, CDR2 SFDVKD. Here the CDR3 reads CATSGGAEAVGYTF. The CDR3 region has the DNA TGTGCCACCAGTGGGGGAGCAGAGGCCGTTGGCTACACCTTC.

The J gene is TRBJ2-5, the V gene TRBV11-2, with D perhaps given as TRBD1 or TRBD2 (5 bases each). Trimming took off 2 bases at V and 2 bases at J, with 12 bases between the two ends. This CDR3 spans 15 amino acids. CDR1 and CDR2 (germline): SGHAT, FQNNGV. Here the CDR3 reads CASSLWMGPQETQYF. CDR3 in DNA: TGTGCCAGCAGCTTATGGATGGGACCGCAAGAGACCCAGTACTTC.

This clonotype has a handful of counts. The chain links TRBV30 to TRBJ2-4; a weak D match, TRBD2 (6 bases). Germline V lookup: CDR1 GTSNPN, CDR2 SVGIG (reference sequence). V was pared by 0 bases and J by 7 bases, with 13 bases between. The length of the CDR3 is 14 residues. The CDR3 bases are TGTGCCTGGAGTGTACGCGGGGACGGGAACATTCAGTACTTC. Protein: CAWSVRGDGNIQYF.

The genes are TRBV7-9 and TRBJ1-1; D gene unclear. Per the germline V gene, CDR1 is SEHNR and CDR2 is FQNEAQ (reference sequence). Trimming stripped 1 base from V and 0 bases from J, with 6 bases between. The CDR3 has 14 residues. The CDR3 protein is CASSLDVMNTEAFF. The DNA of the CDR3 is TGTGCCAGCAGCTTAGACGTAATGAACACTGAAGCTTTCTTT.

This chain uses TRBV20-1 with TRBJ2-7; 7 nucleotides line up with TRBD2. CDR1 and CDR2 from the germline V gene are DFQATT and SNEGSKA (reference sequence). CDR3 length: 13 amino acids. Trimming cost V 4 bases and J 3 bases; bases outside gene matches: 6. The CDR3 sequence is CSATGTTVYEQYF. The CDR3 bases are TGCAGTGCTACCGGGACTACGGTCTACGAGCAGTACTTC.

Here the CDR3 DNA reads TGTGCCAGCAGCTTGGGGAACGGGGGGGCTAGGGATACGCAGTATTTT. Residues: CASSLGNGGARDTQYF. The chain is built from TRBV5-4 and TRBJ2-3; 8 bases are shared with TRBD2. V was clipped by 0 bases and J by 6 bases; unmatched bases: 9. The CDR3 extends over 16 amino acids. Germline values: CDR1 SGHNT, CDR2 YYREEE (reference sequence).

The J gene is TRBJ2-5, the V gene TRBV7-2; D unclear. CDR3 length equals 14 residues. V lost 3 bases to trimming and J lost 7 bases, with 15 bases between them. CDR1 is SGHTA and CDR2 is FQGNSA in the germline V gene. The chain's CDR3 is CASSFMHLSSTQYF. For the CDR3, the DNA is TGTGCCAGCAGCTTCATGCATCTTTCTTCGACCCAGTACTTC.

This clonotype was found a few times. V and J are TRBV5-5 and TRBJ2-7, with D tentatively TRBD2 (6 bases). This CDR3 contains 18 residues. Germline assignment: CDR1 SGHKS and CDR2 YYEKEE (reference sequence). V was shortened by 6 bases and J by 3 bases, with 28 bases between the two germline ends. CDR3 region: CASTTSGGSSRALYEQYF. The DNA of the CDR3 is TGTGCCAGCACCACCTCCGGGGGATCCAGCAGGGCCCTCTACGAGCAGTACTTC.

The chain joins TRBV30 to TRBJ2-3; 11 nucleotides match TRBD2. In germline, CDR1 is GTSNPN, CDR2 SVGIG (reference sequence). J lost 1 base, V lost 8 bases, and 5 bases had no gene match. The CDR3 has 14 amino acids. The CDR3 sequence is CARKLAGGTDTQYF. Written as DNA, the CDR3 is TGTGCCCGGAAACTAGCGGGGGGCACAGATACGCAGTATTTT. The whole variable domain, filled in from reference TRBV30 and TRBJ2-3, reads SQTIHQWPATLVQPVGSPLSLECTVEGTSNPNLYWYRQAAGRGLQLLFYSVGIGQISSEVPQNLSASRPQDRQFILSSKKLLLSDSGFYLCARKLAGGTDTQYFGPGTRLTVL.

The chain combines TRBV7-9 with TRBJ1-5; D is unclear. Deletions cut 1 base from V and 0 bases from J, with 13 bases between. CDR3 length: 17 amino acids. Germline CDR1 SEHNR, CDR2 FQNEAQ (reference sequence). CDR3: CASSLGQWSYSNQPQHF. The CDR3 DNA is TGTGCCAGCAGCTTAGGTCAGTGGAGTTATAGCAATCAGCCCCAGCATTTT.

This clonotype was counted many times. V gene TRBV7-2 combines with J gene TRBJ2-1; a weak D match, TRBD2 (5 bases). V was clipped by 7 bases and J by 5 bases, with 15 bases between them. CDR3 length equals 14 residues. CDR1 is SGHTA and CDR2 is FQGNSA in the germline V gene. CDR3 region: CASTFNAGHNEQFF. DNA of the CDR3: TGTGCCAGCACCTTCAACGCGGGCCACAATGAGCAGTTCTTC.

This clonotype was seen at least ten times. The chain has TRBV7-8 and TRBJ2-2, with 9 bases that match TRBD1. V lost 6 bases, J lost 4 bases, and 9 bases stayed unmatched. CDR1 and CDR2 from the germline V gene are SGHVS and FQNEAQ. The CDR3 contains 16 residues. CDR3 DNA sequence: TGTGCCAGCAGTCTACAGGGGGCTTATGGCACCGGGGAGCTGTTTTTT. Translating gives CASSLQGAYGTGELFF. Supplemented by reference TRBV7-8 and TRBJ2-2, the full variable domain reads GAGVSQSPRYKVAKRGQDVALRCDPISGHVSLFWYQQALGQGPEFLTYFQNEAQLDKSGLPSDRFFAERPEGSVSTLKIQRTQQEDSAVYLCASSLQGAYGTGELFFGEGSRLTVL.

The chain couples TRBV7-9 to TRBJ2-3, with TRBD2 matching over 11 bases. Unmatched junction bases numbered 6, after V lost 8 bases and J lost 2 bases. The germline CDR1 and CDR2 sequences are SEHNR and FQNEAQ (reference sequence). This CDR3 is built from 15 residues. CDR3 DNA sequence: TGTGCCAGCGACCGACTAGCGGGGACCACAGATACGCAGTATTTT. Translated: CASDRLAGTTDTQYF.

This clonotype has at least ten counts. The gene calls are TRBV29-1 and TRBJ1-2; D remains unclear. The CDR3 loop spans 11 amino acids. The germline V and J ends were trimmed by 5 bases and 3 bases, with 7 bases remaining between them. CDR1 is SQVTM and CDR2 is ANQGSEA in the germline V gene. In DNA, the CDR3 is TGCAGCGTTAACAAAGACTATGGCTACACCTTC. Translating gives CSVNKDYGYTF. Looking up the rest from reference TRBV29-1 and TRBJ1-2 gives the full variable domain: SAVISQKPSRDICQRGTSLTIQCQVDSQVTMMFWYRQQPGQSLTLIATANQGSEATYESGFVIDKFPISRPNLTFSTLTVSNMSPEDSSIYLCSVNKDYGYTFGSGTRLTVV.

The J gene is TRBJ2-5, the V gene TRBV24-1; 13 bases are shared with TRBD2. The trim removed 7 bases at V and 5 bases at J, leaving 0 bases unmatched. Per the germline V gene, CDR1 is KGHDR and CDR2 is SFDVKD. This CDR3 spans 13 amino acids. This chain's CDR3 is CATRLAGGETQYF. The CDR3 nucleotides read TGTGCCACCAGACTAGCGGGAGGGGAGACCCAGTACTTC.

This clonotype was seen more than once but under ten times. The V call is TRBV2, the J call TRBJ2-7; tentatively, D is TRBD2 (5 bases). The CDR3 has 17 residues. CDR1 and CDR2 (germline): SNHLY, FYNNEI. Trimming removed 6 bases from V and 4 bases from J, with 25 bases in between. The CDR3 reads CASRRSLVPTSRYEQYF. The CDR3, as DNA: TGTGCCAGCAGACGCTCACTAGTTCCGACGTCGCGATACGAGCAGTACTTC. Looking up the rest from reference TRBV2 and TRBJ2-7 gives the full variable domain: EPEVTQTPSHQVTQMGQEVILRCVPISNHLYFYWYRQILGQKVEFLVSFYNNEISEKSEIFDDQFSVERPDGSNFTLKIRSTKLEDSAMYFCASRRSLVPTSRYEQYFGPGTRLTVT.